The clone carrying this T cell receptor (beta chain) was detected once. The data were obtained in a study of T cell changes during pregnancy in multiple sclerosis. The assay was immunoSEQ multiplex PCR, and TCRdb's table has in-frame clones only and misses some. There are some 59,000 clones in the sample; around 91% occur only once, and approximately 6.5% lies in the top ten. This TCR came from a female donor in good health, enrolled as a control in a pregnancy study. The sample was peripheral blood, taken in the third trimester of pregnancy.

Here the CDR3 DNA reads TGCGCCAGCAGCTCCAAGACTAGCGGGGGGTCTCACGGACCCTACGAGCAGTACTTC. It encodes CASSSKTSGGSHGPYEQYF. This sequence joins TRBV5-1 and TRBJ2-7, with 13 nucleotides matching TRBD2. Germline V CDR1 and CDR2: SGHRS, YFSETQ. The V and J ends lost 3 bases and 2 bases, in that order; junction bases with no gene match: 14. The CDR3 spans 19 residues. The complete variable domain, with remaining parts taken from reference TRBV5-1 and TRBJ2-7, reads KAGVTQTPRYLIKTRGQQVTLSCSPISGHRSVSWYQQTPGQGLQFLFEYFSETQRNKGNFPGRFSGRQFSNSRSEMNVSTLELGDSALYLCASSSKTSGGSHGPYEQYFGPGTRLTVT.